One and the same sample provided the 28 T cell receptor beta chains below, sequenced in a study of Ad26.COV2.S vaccination and SARS-CoV-2 variants. The repertoire was sequenced with immunoSEQ multiplex PCR; TCRdb's copy has only in-frame clones and lacks some. The sample lists a few hundred thousand clones; 90% were seen once. Noted treatment: roughly 20 received Ad26.COV2.S at low or high dose, single or two shots; five or six received placebo; per-sample allocation not given. Samples analyzed were those drawn on day 63 after the first vaccine or placebo injection. Specimen: peripheral blood, collected in a trial of Ad26.COV2.S vaccine versus placebo. All receptors derive from a person aged 18-60 years who received the Ad26.COV2.S COVID-19 vaccine or a placebo.

This CDR3 is CASSLNSGGPYGYTF. The CDR3, as DNA: TGTGCCAGCAGCTTGAATTCTGGGGGTCCCTATGGCTACACCTTC. The chain couples TRBV5-4 to TRBJ1-2; D might be TRBD1 (5 bases). The CDR3 length is 15 residues. V was clipped by 1 base and J by 4 bases, with 14 bases between them. Germline CDR1 SGHNT, CDR2 YYREEE (reference sequence).

This rearrangement joins TRBV7-9 to TRBJ2-1; tentatively, D is TRBD2 (5 bases). The CDR3 is 14 residues long. Germline loops: CDR1 SEHNR, CDR2 FQNEAQ (reference sequence). Trimming removed 6 bases at V and 6 bases at J, with 15 bases between. CDR3 residues: CASRELGNLNEQFF. The CDR3 bases are TGTGCCAGCAGAGAACTAGGGAACCTCAATGAGCAGTTCTTC.

Only one count was recorded for this clone. The chain combines TRBV6-2 or TRBV6-3 with TRBJ1-1; TRBD1 might be the D (5 bases). The CDR3 extends over 12 amino acids. CDR1 MNHEY and CDR2 SVGEGT come from the germline V gene. Trimming removed 3 bases from V and 7 bases from J, with 9 bases in between. CDR3 loop: CASSYGTNEAFF. CDR3 bases: TGTGCCAGCAGTTATGGGACTAATGAAGCTTTCTTT.

The rearrangement joins TRBV6-2 or TRBV6-3 to TRBJ1-1, with D unclear. The CDR3 contains 15 residues. The V end lost 4 bases, the J end lost 3 bases, and 15 bases lay between the germline ends. Germline CDR1 is MNHEY and CDR2 is SVGEGT. CDR3 in amino acids: CASSWRTTWDTEAFF. CDR3 in DNA: TGTGCCAGCAGTTGGAGGACCACCTGGGACACTGAAGCTTTCTTT.

The chain is built from TRBV6-4 and TRBJ1-6; the D gene is possibly TRBD1 (5 bases). Germline CDR1 is MRHNA and CDR2 is SNTAGT. This CDR3 region has 15 residues. V dropped 4 bases and J dropped 5 bases, with 12 bases sitting between them. As DNA, the CDR3 is TGTGCCAGCAGTGTTAGTGGACAAGATAATTCACCCCTCCACTTT. This translates into CASSVSGQDNSPLHF.

The V gene is TRBV10-2, the J gene TRBJ2-1, with a weak D call TRBD2 (5 bases). V shed 7 bases and J shed 1 base, with 11 bases lying between them. CDR1 and CDR2 from the germline V gene are WSHSY and SAAADI. The CDR3 totals 14 residues. CDR3 nucleotides: TGCGCCAGCAACGAGGGTGGGTCCTACAATGAGCAGTTCTTC. This translates into CASNEGGSYNEQFF.

CDR3 loop: CASSQAGGVYNEQFF. The CDR3 DNA reads TGCGCCAGCAGCCAGGCAGGGGGAGTGTACAATGAGCAGTTCTTC. V gene TRBV4-1 combines with J gene TRBJ2-1; 7 positions match TRBD1. V was clipped by 3 bases and J by 4 bases; unmatched bases: 6. Germline lookup yields CDR1 MGHRA and CDR2 YSYEKL. The CDR3 length is 15 residues.

This rearrangement joins TRBV7-9 to TRBJ2-7, with unresolved D. Germline V CDR1 and CDR2: SEHNR, FQNEAQ (reference sequence). V was pared by 5 bases and J by 2 bases, with 4 bases between. The CDR3 has 11 residues. CDR3 region: CASSATYEQYF. The CDR3 nucleotides read TGTGCCAGCAGCGCCACCTACGAGCAGTACTTC.

This clone was counted ten times or more. Germline is not matched at one junction end, which may reflect a read error. The gene calls are TRBV28 and TRBJ2-3, with D uncertain. In germline, CDR1 is MDHEN, CDR2 SYDVKM. The CDR3 consists of 10 residues. This chain's CDR3 is CLRPTDTQYF. CDR3 bases: TGCCTCCGACCCACAGATACGCAGTATTTT. Drawing the rest from reference TRBV28 and TRBJ2-3, the complete variable domain is DVKVTQSSRYLVKRTGEKVFLECVQDMDHENMFWYRQDPGLGLRLIYFSYDVKMKEKGDIPEGYSVSREKKERFSLILESASTNQTSMYLCLRPTDTQYFGPGTRLTVL.

This clone was recorded once. This chain connects TRBV7-9 to TRBJ2-3; 7 bases line up with TRBD2. This CDR3 has 16 amino acids. The J segment lost 8 bases and the V segment lost 5 bases, leaving 16 bases of the junction unmatched. Germline CDR1 SEHNR, CDR2 FQNEAQ (reference sequence). CDR3 sequence reads: CASSQSRTRGLPTQYF. For the CDR3, the DNA is TGTGCCAGCAGCCAAAGTCGGACTAGAGGGCTTCCTACGCAGTATTTT.

The chain couples TRBV5-1 to TRBJ2-2; weak D call: TRBD1 (5 bases). Trimming left V 2 bases short and J 4 bases short, with 12 bases between. The CDR3 runs 15 residues. CDR1 SGHRS and CDR2 YFSETQ come from the germline V gene. CDR3 nucleotide sequence: TGCGCCAGCAGCTTCCCCAGGGCCACCACCGGGGAGCTGTTTTTT. It is translated as CASSFPRATTGELFF.

CDR3 sequence reads: CASSLGDRVNTEAFF. The CDR3, as DNA: TGTGCCAGCAGCTTGGGGGACAGGGTGAACACTGAAGCTTTCTTT. The chain carries TRBV5-6 and TRBJ1-1; 9 nucleotides agree with TRBD1. Germline V gives CDR1 SGHDT, CDR2 YYEEEE. V shed 0 bases and J 0 bases; nucleotides not matched to a gene: 0. CDR3 length: 15 residues.

J is TRBJ2-1 and V is TRBV2; TRBD1 matches 7 bases. This CDR3 has 15 residues. Trimming took 4 bases from V and 7 from J; bases not matched to a gene: 10. Germline V lookup: CDR1 SNHLY, CDR2 FYNNEI. CDR3 amino acids: CASSVRQGLGNEQFF. Written as DNA, the CDR3 is TGTGCCAGCAGTGTGCGACAGGGATTAGGAAATGAGCAGTTCTTC.

The rearrangement links TRBV2 to TRBJ2-7; 8 nucleotides line up with TRBD1. V trimming: 11 bases; J trimming: 6 bases; junction bases outside the gene matches: 9. Germline V CDR1 and CDR2: SNHLY, FYNNEI. The CDR3 consists of 12 residues. CDR3 in amino acids: CAGGTGNAEQYF. The CDR3, as DNA: TGTGCCGGGGGGACAGGTAACGCCGAGCAGTACTTC.

This chain links TRBV11-2 with TRBJ2-1, with D hard to call. Trimming shortened V by 5 bases and J by 8 bases, and 10 bases separated the two germline ends. Germline CDR1 SGHAT, CDR2 FQNNGV. The length of the CDR3 is 12 residues. The CDR3 region has the DNA TGTGCCAGCAGCCTGGGAATAGATGAGCAGTTCTTC. It encodes CASSLGIDEQFF. Looking up the rest from reference TRBV11-2 and TRBJ2-1 gives the full variable domain: EAGVAQSPRYKIIEKRQSVAFWCNPISGHATLYWYQQILGQGPKLLIQFQNNGVVDDSQLPKDRFSAERLKGVDSTLKIQPAKLEDSAVYLCASSLGIDEQFFGPGTRLTVL.

V is TRBV7-7 and J is TRBJ2-5, with a possible D match to TRBD1 (6 bases). Trimming stripped 2 bases from V and 4 bases from J, with 20 bases between. The germline V gene has CDR1 SSHAT and CDR2 FNYEAQ (reference sequence). The CDR3 has 17 amino acids. The CDR3 sequence is CASSLRGGRVVGETQYF. CDR3 DNA sequence: TGTGCCAGCAGCTTAAGAGGGGGAAGGGTAGTAGGAGAGACCCAGTACTTC.

V and J are TRBV10-3 and TRBJ2-3; 13 bases agree with TRBD2. J gave up 4 bases and V 2 bases, and 6 bases lay outside the gene matches. Germline loops: CDR1 ENHRY, CDR2 SYGVKD. CDR3 length: 17 residues. The CDR3 here is CAISENGLAGEADTQYF. CDR3 sequence (DNA): TGTGCCATCAGTGAGAATGGACTAGCGGGAGAAGCAGATACGCAGTATTTT.

CDR3 DNA sequence: TGTGCCACCAGTGATCGTAGGACTAGCGGGAGTCGCGAGCAGTACTTC. Amino acid sequence: CATSDRRTSGSREQYF. The gene calls are TRBV24-1 and TRBJ2-7; 13 bases agree with TRBD2. Germline CDR1 reads KGHDR; CDR2 reads SFDVKD. This CDR3 is 16 amino acids long. J was trimmed by 6 bases and V by 3 bases; bases with no gene match: 7.

The V and J genes are TRBV28 and TRBJ2-1; 7 bases agree with TRBD2. The CDR3 spans 14 residues. The V gene end was trimmed by 1 base and the J gene end by 7 bases; junction bases not matched to a gene: 4. Germline values: CDR1 MDHEN, CDR2 SYDVKM. For the CDR3, the DNA is TGTGCCAGCAGTTTATTCGGGAGGTCTAATGAGCAGTTCTTC. It is translated as CASSLFGRSNEQFF.

Notes on this clone: At one of its ends the junction is not consistent with the germline gene, which may arise from a read error. The chain couples TRBV29-1 to TRBJ2-5, with a tentative D call TRBD1 (7 bases). The CDR3 sequence is 14 residues long. Germline CDR1 reads SQVTM; CDR2 reads ANQGSEA. This CDR3 reads CSVAGTAGQGTQYF. CDR3 DNA sequence: TGCAGCGTAGCAGGGACAGCGGGTCAAGGGACCCAGTACTTC.

J is TRBJ2-7 and V is TRBV5-4; 7 nucleotides agree with TRBD1. The CDR3 has 14 amino acids. Germline CDR1 is SGHNT and CDR2 is YYREEE (reference sequence). Losses at the gene ends were 4 bases for V and 5 bases for J; bases not matched to a gene: 9. This CDR3 reads CASSPRQGLNEQYF. The CDR3 DNA sequence: TGTGCCAGCAGCCCACGACAGGGTTTGAACGAGCAGTACTTC.

The rearrangement uses TRBV28 and TRBJ1-2, with D uncertain. CDR3 length: 12 residues. V lost 5 bases, J lost 4 bases, and 8 bases lay in between. Germline CDR1 is MDHEN and CDR2 is SYDVKM. As DNA, the CDR3 is TGTGCCAGCAGTCCCTGGGGCTATGGCTACACCTTC. It translates to CASSPWGYGYTF.

Only a few counts were recorded for this clone. The genes are TRBV11-2 and TRBJ2-7, with TRBD2 as a possible D gene (5 bases). The CDR3 contains 14 residues. The germline CDR1 and CDR2 sequences are SGHAT and FQNNGV. V lost 1 base to trimming and J lost 8 bases, with 15 bases between them. For the CDR3, the DNA is TGTGCCAGCAGCTTAGGAGGAGGACCCATGCAGCAGTACTTC. This codes for CASSLGGGPMQQYF.

For the CDR3, the DNA is TGTGCCAGCAGCGCTAGTGTTGAGCCCCAGCATTTT. Amino acids: CASSASVEPQHF. This chain joins TRBV2 and TRBJ1-5, with D uncertain. CDR3 length: 12 amino acids. CDR1 and CDR2 (germline): SNHLY, FYNNEI. The V gene lost 6 bases and the J gene lost 8 bases, with 11 bases spanning the gap.

The rearrangement joins TRBV5-4 to TRBJ2-1; 11 bases map to TRBD2. The V gene's germline CDR1 is SGHNT and CDR2 YYREEE (reference sequence). Trimming at V came to 1 base and at J to 2 bases, leaving 8 bases not matched to a gene. The CDR3 runs to 18 residues. This CDR3 is CASSLNRPGLAAYNEQFF. The CDR3 DNA reads as TGTGCCAGCAGCTTGAATCGCCCGGGACTAGCGGCCTACAATGAGCAGTTCTTC. The whole variable domain, remainder taken from reference TRBV5-4 and TRBJ2-1, is ETGVTQSPTHLIKTRGQQVTLRCSSQSGHNTVSWYQQALGQGPQFIFQYYREEENGRGNFPPRFSGLQFPNYSSELNVNALELDDSALYLCASSLNRPGLAAYNEQFFGPGTRLTVL.

The genes are TRBV6-2 or TRBV6-3 and TRBJ2-7; a weak D match, TRBD1 (5 bases). Trimming removed 6 bases at V and 2 bases at J, with 17 bases between. The CDR3 extends over 15 amino acids. The germline V gene has CDR1 MNHEY and CDR2 SVGEGT. The CDR3 DNA is TGTGCCAGCAGCCTCCAGGGTGGGCTCCCCTACGAGCAGTACTTC. Translating it yields CASSLQGGLPYEQYF.

The table lists this clone with a count of one. V and J are TRBV4-1 and TRBJ2-4, with D perhaps matching TRBD1 (5 bases). The germline gives CDR1 MGHRA, CDR2 YSYEKL. This CDR3 has 19 amino acids. V gave up 0 bases and J gave up 3 bases, with 21 bases separating them. For the CDR3, the DNA is TGCGCCAGCAGCCAAGAAGATCTCCGACAAGGGGCAAACAAAAACATTCAGTACTTC. Translation gives CASSQEDLRQGANKNIQYF.

The CDR3 DNA follows: TGTGCCAGCTCACCGGGACAGGGGGCGATTAATTCACCCCTCCACTTT. It translates to CASSPGQGAINSPLHF. The V and J genes are TRBV18 and TRBJ1-6; 12 bases align to TRBD1. Losses at the gene ends were 3 bases for V and 6 bases for J; bases not matched to a gene: 3. The CDR3 is 16 amino acids. Germline loops: CDR1 KGHSH, CDR2 LQKENI.